Listed below are T cell receptor beta chains from one sample, sequenced in a study of CD8+ T cells in alopecia areata. The repertoire was sequenced with immunoSEQ multiplex PCR; TCRdb's copy has only in-frame clones and lacks some. The sample lists approximately 220,000 clones, approximately 38% occurring once. Sequences were derived from CD4+ T cells sorted from blood, sampled around week 30, from a patient treated with tofacitinib. These receptors all come from a human donor with alopecia areata. Each CDR3 is given with its conserved first and last residue.

>TRBJ1-1|TRBV14
CASSQGWGAAFF
>TRBJ2-7|TRBV11-2
CASSLGGAASYEQYF
>TRBJ1-2|TRBV6-1
CASSELAGTADLYGYTF
>TRBJ1-2|TRBV30
CARGGGIRNGYTF
>TRBJ2-7|TRBV10-3
CAISDSGAYEQYF
>TRBJ1-5|TRBV5-1
CASSLGSYQPQHF
>TRBJ1-5|TRBV7-9
CASSLIRESQHF
>TRBJ1-2|TRBV2
CATSAGQGYGYTF
>TRBJ1-1|TRBV29-1
CSAGTENTEAFF
>TRBJ2-7|TRBV6-5
CASSGGLAVYEQYF
>TRBJ1-2|TRBV29-1
CSVETGNYGYTF
>TRBJ2-4|TRBV27
CASRRGELGKNIQYF
>TRBJ1-3|TRBV30
CAWSRGNSGNTIYF
>TRBJ2-7|TRBV6-6
CASSSGLAGSYEQYF
>TRBJ2-1|TRBV27
CASSSSFKRDPNHSYNEQFF
>TRBJ2-3|TRBV9
CASSVLAGGPSDTQYF
>TRBJ1-2|TRBV29-1
CSAAGEGNYGYTF
>TRBJ1-5|TRBV30
CAWSAQQGRVTPQHF